This T cell receptor (beta chain) was obtained from a study of T-cell reconstitution after alpha-beta-depleted transplantation in children. A TCRbeta library incorporating unique molecular identifiers was prepared. Each CDR3 protein is one row after TCRdb ran MiXCR on the PCR reads. This sample has 500,000 to 600,000 distinct CDR3 sequences; approximately 20% occur once, and the top ten carry roughly 3.3%. In germline, CDR1 is MNHEY, CDR2 SMNVEV (reference sequence). The V segment lost 2 bases and the J segment 3 bases; nucleotides outside the gene matches: 2. The CDR3 length is 14 residues. This clonotype turned up a few times.

Specimen: PBMCs from the stem cell graft donor, collected from the stem cell graft. The chain combines TRBV27 with TRBJ1-1; 8 bases are a match to TRBD1. This TCR was recovered from a human donor who donated a stem cell graft to a child with acute lymphoblastic leukemia. The CDR3 reads CASSLRQGYTEAFF. DNA for the CDR3: TGTGCCAGCAGTTTAAGACAGGGGTACACTGAAGCTTTCTTT.